This TCR beta chain is from a study of shared clonotypes between healthy human individuals. It was across several immunoSEQ plates that each subset's genomic DNA was evenly split. Only in-frame clones appear in the TCRdb table, and some are missing; sequencing was by immunoSEQ multiplex PCR. Seen here are 2,500,000 or so clones, roughly 93% observed once, and the top ten hold 0.36%. Study-wide points: Since donors were few, the genetic and exposure-history diversity represented was limited. Blood was the sole source, and tissue repertoires probably differ. Generation of non-shared clonotypes was less probable than generation of clonotypes shared by all four donors.

About this clone: The antigen remains undetermined.

Germline CDR1 and CDR2: SGHRS and YFSETQ. Trimming cost V 4 bases and J 4 bases; bases outside gene matches: 5. The CDR3 totals 16 residues. The specimen sequenced was naive CD4+ T cells from PBMCs. Subset here: CD45RA+ positively selected. This rearrangement joins TRBV5-1 to TRBJ2-3; 14 positions agree with TRBD2. This receptor was obtained from a man between 18 and 29 years old in good health. Some clones in this sample may be carry-over from other donors' samples. CDR3 amino acids: CASSVRLAGGPDTQYF. For the CDR3, the DNA is TGCGCCAGCAGCGTCCGACTAGCGGGAGGGCCAGATACGCAGTATTTT.